The present entry profiles one T cell receptor (beta chain) with its context. What antigen it recognizes has not been identified. No quality values exist for individual bases; no much larger clone is one base distant. This specimen comes from a study of B cell selection in AIRE deficiency (dated by TCRdb to the late 2010s). General notes on the study: TCRbeta repertoires of sorted blood CD4+ conventional T cells and regulatory T cells were compared between AIRE-deficient patients and healthy controls. The TCR-sequenced cohort comprised about 5 AIRE-deficient APECED patients and about 5 healthy control donors. The study at large found these results: Tconv and Treg cells from AIRE-deficient patients showed TCRBV gene usage, CDR3 length and TCR diversity similar to those of healthy donors. Around 30% of the Treg TCRbeta sequences shared among healthy donors turned up in patient Tconv cells, suggesting that Treg-biased clones are diverted into the Tconv compartment. Sequencing covered only TCRbeta chains, and 36.6% of shared healthy-donor Treg sequences were also present in healthy Tconv, possibly due to differing TCRalpha chains. Among approximately 3,500 shared Treg TCRbeta sequences, roughly 32% were shared exclusively by healthy donors and 7% to 9.5% exclusively by patients, which suggests that Treg selection is less efficient in the absence of AIRE. Shorter CDR3s were found in shared Treg sequences, reflecting a bias toward rearrangements containing few non-templated nucleotide insertions.

V is cut back by 7 bases and J by 2 bases, with 8 bases in the junction unmatched. From a lookup of the germline V gene, CDR1 and CDR2 are MDHEN and SYDVKM. The CDR3 spans 15 residues, from the cysteine through the phenylalanine. This entry keeps only the CDR3 DNA: 45 bases, framed from base 1. The immunoSEQ platform was used for TCRbeta chain sequencing. Under the source paper's analysis protocol: When conventional T cell repertoires were pooled, 100,000 or so distinct in-frame TCRbeta sequences were obtained from patients and 13.4x10^4 from healthy donors. Treg TCRbeta sequences shared by two or more individuals were defined as public, and these public Treg TCRbeta sequences were subsequently searched for in Tconv repertoires. Differences between groups were assessed using Mann-Whitney U tests with Bonferroni-Dunn correction in GraphPad Prism 7.03. In its TCRdb copy, this immuneACCESS table keeps in-frame sequences only and misses some clones. Where compared with another copy, unresolved V genes explain less than half of these, and the others have no known cause. V and J calls plus clone size are reproduced from that table; the DNA served to infer D and trimming. This sample lists over 20,000 clones; roughly 97% were detected once. The ten biggest clones cover approximately 0.17% of the sample.

Conventional CD4 T cells were sorted as cells that were CD4+CD127+. AIRE-deficient patients had APECED syndrome. Tconv and Treg cells for TCRbeta sequencing were sorted on a FACSAria flow cytometer. Sorted cells were collected in 5-ml round-bottom polystyrene tubes, and dry cell pellets were stored frozen at -80 degrees C prior to sequencing. Sequenced sample: conventional CD4+ T cells sorted from PBMCs. This clonotype was obtained from a human donor with AIRE deficiency. The V and J segments used are TRBV28 and TRBJ1-3; TRBD1 matches 7 bases in the middle. The CDR3 region: CASTSPGGAGNTIYF. The DNA sequence is TGTGCCAGCACTTCCCCAGGGGGAGCTGGAAACACCATATATTTT.